This paragraph reports one T cell receptor (beta chain). Sequence at one end of the junction differs from germline and may be a read error. This sample is drawn from a study of cytomegalovirus exposure and HLA in healthy donors. 60 Vbeta and 13 Jbeta primers were used in PCR. Produced via immunoSEQ multiplex PCR; TCRdb's table is partial and in-frame only. The sample shows under 100,000 clones, about 79% of them seen only once. The CDR3 runs 11 residues. Germline CDR1 MDHEN, CDR2 SYDVKM. This TCR was recovered from a man between 18 and 35 years old in good health and CMV-seropositive. The gene calls are TRBV28 and TRBJ2-7, with D possibly matching TRBD1 (5 bases). Input material: PBMCs. The CDR3: CASSQMGRVGF. The DNA for the CDR3 is TGTGCCAGCAGTCAAATGGGCAGGGTCGGCTTC.